This T cell receptor beta chain was observed in a study of blood T cell repertoires in COVID-19. Turning to the study itself: Italy, Spain and the United States were the sources of the convalescent and acute COVID-19 samples. The cDNA or gDNA used as material had been derived from T cells, B-cell-depleted T cells, or PBMCs.

In the original analysis: Amplification with reference gene primers provided the estimates of nucleated cell counts. Clones were sequenced by immunoSEQ multiplex PCR, and TCRdb holds only the in-frame ones, with some missing. The V and J calls and clone size come from that table; D and trimming were worked out from the DNA. The sample yields 80,000 to 95,000 clones, approximately 88% seen once. CDR1 is SNHLY, CDR2 FYNNEI, per germline. J gave up 7 bases and V 7 bases, and 8 bases lay outside the gene matches. The CDR3 is 13 residues long. Sequenced input: peripheral blood. This receptor was taken from a woman of 80 years or more with active or convalescent COVID-19. The rearrangement links TRBV2 to TRBJ1-1; the match to TRBD1 covers 8 bases. Here the CDR3 reads CASISTGVNEAFF. The CDR3 DNA follows: TGTGCCAGCATTTCGACAGGGGTAAATGAAGCTTTCTTT.